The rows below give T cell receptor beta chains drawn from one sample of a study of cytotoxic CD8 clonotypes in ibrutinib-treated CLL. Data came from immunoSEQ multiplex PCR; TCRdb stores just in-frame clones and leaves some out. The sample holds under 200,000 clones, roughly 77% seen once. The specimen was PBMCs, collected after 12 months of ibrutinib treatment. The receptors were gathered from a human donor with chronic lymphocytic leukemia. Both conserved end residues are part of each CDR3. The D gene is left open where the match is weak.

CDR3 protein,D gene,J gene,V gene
CSVAPPGPEEFF,.,TRBJ2-1,TRBV29-1
CASSSFGINEQYF,.,TRBJ2-7,TRBV5-6
CASSLGLRGPYEQYF,.,TRBJ2-7,TRBV5-6
CASSELSSGRLYNEQFF,TRBD2,TRBJ2-1,TRBV13
CASSYGTQETQYF,.,TRBJ2-5,TRBV7-9
CASALSSNSYEQYF,.,TRBJ2-7,TRBV7-3
CSVAEQETQYF,.,TRBJ2-5,TRBV29-1
CAWSAYHRAFF,.,TRBJ1-1,TRBV30
CASSLATGGRDTQYF,TRBD2,TRBJ2-3,TRBV5-1
CASSLASGPYTDTQYF,.,TRBJ2-3,TRBV7-2
CASRQSGRYDNEQFF,TRBD2,TRBJ2-1,TRBV7-3
CASSQDKCSGANVLTF,.,TRBJ2-6,TRBV4-3
CASSLGDRKNTEAFF,TRBD1,TRBJ1-1,TRBV7-3
CASSPLNQYEQYF,.,TRBJ2-7,TRBV18
CASSLSEGSNQPQHF,.,TRBJ1-5,TRBV27
CASGMGGRNTEAFF,.,TRBJ1-1,TRBV7-2
CASSLYRDNKSYTF,.,TRBJ1-2,TRBV28
CASSPRRGENTEAFF,.,TRBJ1-1,TRBV18
CASSGQGGLVGETQYF,.,TRBJ2-5,TRBV5-5
CASSHTDRTNTEAFF,.,TRBJ1-1,TRBV4-3
CSVWGDYGYTF,.,TRBJ1-2,TRBV29-1
CASSTPGQSYGYTF,TRBD1,TRBJ1-2,TRBV2
CASSSGGWGEKLFF,.,TRBJ1-4,TRBV28
CASSLAGLNTEAFF,.,TRBJ1-1,TRBV7-2
CASSVDNSQLYEQYF,.,TRBJ2-7,TRBV9
CASSPQGRRTEAFF,.,TRBJ1-1,TRBV7-2
CASSGGGRNEQFF,TRBD2,TRBJ2-1,TRBV11-2
CASRPITGNYGYTF,.,TRBJ1-2,TRBV6-5
CASSTHGTGGEKLFF,TRBD1,TRBJ1-4,TRBV7-2